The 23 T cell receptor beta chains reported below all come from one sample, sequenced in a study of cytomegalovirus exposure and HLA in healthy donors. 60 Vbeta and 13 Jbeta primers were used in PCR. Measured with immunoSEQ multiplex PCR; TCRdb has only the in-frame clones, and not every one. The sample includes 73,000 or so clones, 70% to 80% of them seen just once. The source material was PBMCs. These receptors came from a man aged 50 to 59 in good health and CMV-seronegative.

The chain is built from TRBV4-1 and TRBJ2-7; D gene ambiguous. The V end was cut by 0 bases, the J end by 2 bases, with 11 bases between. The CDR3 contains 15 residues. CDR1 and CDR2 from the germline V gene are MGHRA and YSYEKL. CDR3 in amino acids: CASSQDRPQTYEQYF. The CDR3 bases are TGCGCCAGCAGCCAAGATCGTCCCCAGACCTACGAGCAGTACTTC.

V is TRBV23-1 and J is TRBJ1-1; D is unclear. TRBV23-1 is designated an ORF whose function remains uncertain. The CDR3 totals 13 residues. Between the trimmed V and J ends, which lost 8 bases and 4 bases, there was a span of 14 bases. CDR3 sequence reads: CASQQNILTEAFF. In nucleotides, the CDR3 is TGCGCCAGCCAACAGAACATACTCACTGAAGCTTTCTTT.

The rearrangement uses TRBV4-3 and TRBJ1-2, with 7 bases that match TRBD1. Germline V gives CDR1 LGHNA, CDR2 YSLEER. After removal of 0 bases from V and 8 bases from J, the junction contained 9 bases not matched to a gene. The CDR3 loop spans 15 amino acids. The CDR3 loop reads CASSQDAGTAGGYTF. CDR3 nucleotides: TGCGCCAGCAGCCAAGATGCCGGGACAGCGGGCGGCTACACCTTC.

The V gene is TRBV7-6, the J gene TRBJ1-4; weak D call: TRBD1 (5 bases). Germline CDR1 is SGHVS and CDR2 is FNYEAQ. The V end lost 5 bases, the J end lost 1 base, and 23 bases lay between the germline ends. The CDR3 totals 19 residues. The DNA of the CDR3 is TGTGCCAGCAGCACGGGACGACTAGTCCTTCCTGGAACTAATGAAAAACTGTTTTTT. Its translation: CASSTGRLVLPGTNEKLFF.

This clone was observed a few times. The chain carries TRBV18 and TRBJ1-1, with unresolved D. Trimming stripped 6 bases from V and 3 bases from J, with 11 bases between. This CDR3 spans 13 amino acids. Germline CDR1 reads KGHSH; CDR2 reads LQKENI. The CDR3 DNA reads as TGTGCCAGCTCTCGCCGGGGAGACACTGAAGCTTTCTTT. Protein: CASSRRGDTEAFF.

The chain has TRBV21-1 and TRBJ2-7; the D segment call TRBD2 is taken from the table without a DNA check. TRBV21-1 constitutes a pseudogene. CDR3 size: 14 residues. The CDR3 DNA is TGTGCCAACCTAGCCGCCTATCTCTCCTACGAGCAGTACTTC. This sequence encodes CANLAAYLSYEQYF.

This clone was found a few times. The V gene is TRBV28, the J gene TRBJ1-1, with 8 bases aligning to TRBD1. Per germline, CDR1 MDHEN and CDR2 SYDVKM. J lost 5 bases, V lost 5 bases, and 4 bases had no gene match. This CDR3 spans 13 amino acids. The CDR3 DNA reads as TGTGCCAGCAGTACAGGGGGGAGGACTGAAGCTTTCTTT. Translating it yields CASSTGGRTEAFF.

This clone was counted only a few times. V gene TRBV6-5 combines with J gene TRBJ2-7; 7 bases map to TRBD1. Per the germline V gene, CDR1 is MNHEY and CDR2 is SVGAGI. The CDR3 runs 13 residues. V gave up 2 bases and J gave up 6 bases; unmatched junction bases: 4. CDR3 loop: CASSYDRVSEQYF. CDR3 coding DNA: TGTGCCAGCAGTTACGACAGGGTCTCCGAGCAGTACTTC.

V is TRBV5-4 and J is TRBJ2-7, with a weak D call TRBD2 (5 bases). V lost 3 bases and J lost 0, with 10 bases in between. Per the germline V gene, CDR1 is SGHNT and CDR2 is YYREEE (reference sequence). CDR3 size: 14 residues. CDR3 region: CASSSHAGSYEQYF. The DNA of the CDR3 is TGTGCCAGCAGCTCCCATGCGGGCTCCTACGAGCAGTACTTC.

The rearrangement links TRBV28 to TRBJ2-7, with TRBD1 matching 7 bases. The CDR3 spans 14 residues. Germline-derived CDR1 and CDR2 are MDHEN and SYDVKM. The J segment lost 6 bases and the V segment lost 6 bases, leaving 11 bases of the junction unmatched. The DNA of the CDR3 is TGTGCCAGCAGGACAGGGACGGATTCGTCCGAGCAGTACTTC. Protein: CASRTGTDSSEQYF.

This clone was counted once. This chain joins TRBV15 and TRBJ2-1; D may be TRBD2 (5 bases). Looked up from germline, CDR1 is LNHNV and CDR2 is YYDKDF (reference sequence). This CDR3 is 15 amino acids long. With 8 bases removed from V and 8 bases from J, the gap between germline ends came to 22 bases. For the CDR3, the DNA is TGTGCCACCGGGAAGGAGAGGGCCCAAAGGCATGAGCAGTTCTTC. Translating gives CATGKERAQRHEQFF. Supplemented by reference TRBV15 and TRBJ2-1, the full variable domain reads DAMVIQNPRYQVTQFGKPVTLSCSQTLNHNVMYWYQQKSSQAPKLLFHYYDKDFNNEADTPDNFQSRRPNTSFCFLDIRSPGLGDTAMYLCATGKERAQRHEQFFGPGTRLTVL.

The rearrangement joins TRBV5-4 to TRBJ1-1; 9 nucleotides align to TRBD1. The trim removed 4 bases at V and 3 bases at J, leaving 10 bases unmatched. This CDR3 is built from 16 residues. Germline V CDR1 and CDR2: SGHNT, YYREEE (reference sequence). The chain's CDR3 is CASSGYTGQGYTEAFF. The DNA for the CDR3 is TGTGCCAGCAGCGGCTACACGGGACAGGGCTACACTGAAGCTTTCTTT.

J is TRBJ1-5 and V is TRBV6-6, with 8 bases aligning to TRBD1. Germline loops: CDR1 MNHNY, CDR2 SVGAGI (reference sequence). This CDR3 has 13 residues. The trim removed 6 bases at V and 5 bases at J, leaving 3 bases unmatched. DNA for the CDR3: TGTGCCAGCAGATTGACAGGGGATCAGCCCCAGCATTTT. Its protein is CASRLTGDQPQHF.

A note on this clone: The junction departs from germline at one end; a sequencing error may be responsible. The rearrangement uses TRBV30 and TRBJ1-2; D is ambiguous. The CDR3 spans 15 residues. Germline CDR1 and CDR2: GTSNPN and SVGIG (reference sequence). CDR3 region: CAWSAPGGRGGGYAF. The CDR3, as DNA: TGTGCCTGGAGTGCCCCTGGAGGACGGGGTGGTGGCTACGCCTTC. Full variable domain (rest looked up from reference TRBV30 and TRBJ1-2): SQTIHQWPATLVQPVGSPLSLECTVEGTSNPNLYWYRQAAGRGLQLLFYSVGIGQISSEVPQNLSASRPQDRQFILSSKKLLLSDSGFYLCAWSAPGGRGGGYAFGSGTRLTVV.

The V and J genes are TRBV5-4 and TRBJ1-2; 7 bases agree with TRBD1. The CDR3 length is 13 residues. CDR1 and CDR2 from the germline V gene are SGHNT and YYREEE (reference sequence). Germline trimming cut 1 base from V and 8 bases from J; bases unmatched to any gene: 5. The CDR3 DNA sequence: TGTGCCAGCAGCTTGCCTTCGGGACAGGGCTACACCTTC. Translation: CASSLPSGQGYTF.

The CDR3 region is CAISDPGLAGGQNTGELFF. The CDR3 region has the DNA TGTGCCATCAGTGACCCGGGACTAGCGGGGGGGCAGAACACCGGGGAGCTGTTTTTT. The chain couples TRBV10-3 to TRBJ2-2, with TRBD2 matching 16 bases. Germline lookup yields CDR1 ENHRY and CDR2 SYGVKD. V lost 3 bases, J lost 1 base, and 5 bases stayed unmatched. CDR3 length: 19 residues.

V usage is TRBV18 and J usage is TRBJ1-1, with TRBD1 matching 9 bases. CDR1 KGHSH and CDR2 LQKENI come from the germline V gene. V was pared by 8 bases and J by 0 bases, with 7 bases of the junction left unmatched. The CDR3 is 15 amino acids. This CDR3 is CASGTQGAMNTEAFF. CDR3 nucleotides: TGTGCCAGCGGAACACAGGGGGCCATGAACACTGAAGCTTTCTTT.

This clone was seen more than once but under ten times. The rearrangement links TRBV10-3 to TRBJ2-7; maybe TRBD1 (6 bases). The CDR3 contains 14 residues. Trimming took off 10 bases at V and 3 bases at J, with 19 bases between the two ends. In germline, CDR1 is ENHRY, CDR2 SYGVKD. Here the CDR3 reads CATGKGDHFYEQYF. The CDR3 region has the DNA TGTGCCACCGGGAAGGGGGACCATTTCTACGAGCAGTACTTC.

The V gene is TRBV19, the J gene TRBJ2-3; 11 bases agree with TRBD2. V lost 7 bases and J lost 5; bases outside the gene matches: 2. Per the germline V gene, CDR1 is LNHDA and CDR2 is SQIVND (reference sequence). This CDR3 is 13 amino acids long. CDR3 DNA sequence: TGTGCCAGTACCGGGACTAGCGGAGATACGCAGTATTTT. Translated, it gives CASTGTSGDTQYF.

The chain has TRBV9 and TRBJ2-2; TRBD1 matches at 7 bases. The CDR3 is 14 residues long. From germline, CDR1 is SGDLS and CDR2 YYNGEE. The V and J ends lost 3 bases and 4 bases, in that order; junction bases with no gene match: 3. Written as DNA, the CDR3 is TGTGCCAGCAGCGCCAGGGGGTTCACCGGGGAGCTGTTTTTT. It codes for CASSARGFTGELFF.

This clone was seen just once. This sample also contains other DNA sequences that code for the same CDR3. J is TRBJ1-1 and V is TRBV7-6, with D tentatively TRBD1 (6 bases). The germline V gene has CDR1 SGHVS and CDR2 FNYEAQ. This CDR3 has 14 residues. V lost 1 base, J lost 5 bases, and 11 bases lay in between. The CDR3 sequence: CASSLEQGKTEAFF. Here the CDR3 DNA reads TGTGCCAGCAGCTTAGAACAGGGAAAAACTGAAGCTTTCTTT.

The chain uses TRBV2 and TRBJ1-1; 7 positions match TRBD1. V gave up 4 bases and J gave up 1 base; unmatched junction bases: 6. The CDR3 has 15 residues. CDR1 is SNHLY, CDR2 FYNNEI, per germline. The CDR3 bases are TGTGCCAGCAGTGGTCGGGACAGATCGAACACTGAAGCTTTCTTT. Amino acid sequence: CASSGRDRSNTEAFF. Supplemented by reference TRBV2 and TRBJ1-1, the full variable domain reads EPEVTQTPSHQVTQMGQEVILRCVPISNHLYFYWYRQILGQKVEFLVSFYNNEISEKSEIFDDQFSVERPDGSNFTLKIRSTKLEDSAMYFCASSGRDRSNTEAFFGQGTRLTVV.

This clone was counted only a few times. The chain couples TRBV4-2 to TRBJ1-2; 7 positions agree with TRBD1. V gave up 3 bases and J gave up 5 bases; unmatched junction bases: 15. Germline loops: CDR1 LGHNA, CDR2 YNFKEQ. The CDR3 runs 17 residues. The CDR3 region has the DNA TGTGCCAGCAGCCAGAGAAGCCGGGACAGAGTGATTTATGGCTACACCTTC. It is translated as CASSQRSRDRVIYGYTF.